This T cell receptor (beta chain) was recovered during a study of metastatic and nonmetastatic thyroid tumors. Study-wide findings and caveats: Compared with benign nodules, malignant thyroid tumors were reported to have significantly higher TCR beta diversity in both blood and tumor.

The CDR3 is 16 amino acids. The germline V and J ends were trimmed by 2 bases and 6 bases, with 19 bases remaining between them. Per germline, CDR1 KGHSH and CDR2 LQKENI. In this sample, this clone turned up many times. Its antigen is undetermined. Other DNA sequences in this sample translate to the same CDR3. How the authors handled the data: Clinicopathological groups of papillary thyroid cancer showed CDR3 differences that were used to build a distant-metastasis classifier. MiXCR reprocessed the PCR reads for TCRdb. Here the V and J calls rest on TCRdb's processing, not on the authors' analysis. The sample carries 13,000 to 15,000 clones, under 35% recorded once. Nobody among the patients had been given any treatment before thyroid surgery.

Sequences were obtained from blood. This clonotype originated in a female donor with papillary thyroid cancer or a benign thyroid nodule (not recorded which). Some clones in this sample may be carry-over from other donors' samples. This chain connects TRBV18 to TRBJ1-2; D uncertain. The CDR3 reads CASSPITGRSLDGYTF. Written as DNA, the CDR3 is TGTGCCAGCTCACCAATCACCGGGAGATCGTTAGATGGCTACACCTTC.